This section outlines one TCR beta chain sequence together with its context. Its antigen is currently unknown. Healthy people donating bone marrow made up the donors. The PCR used 60 Vbeta and 13 Jbeta primers. Produced via immunoSEQ multiplex PCR; TCRdb's table is partial and in-frame only. This table holds roughly 180,000 clones, 79% found once. This entry comes from a study of cytomegalovirus exposure and HLA in healthy donors. As for the study in general: The study placed 70% to 85% of its approximately 380 genotyped donors in the Caucasian-associated ancestry cluster. Study findings and constraints: TCR beta V- and J-gene trimming was later associated with a missense DCLRE1C variant. Overall, around 160 TCR beta chains were annotated as cytomegalovirus-associated.

The CDR3 length is 17 residues. Germline V gives CDR1 LNHNV, CDR2 YYDKDF (reference sequence). With 0 bases removed from V and 5 bases from J, the gap between germline ends came to 17 bases. The sequencing input was PBMCs. The chain couples TRBV15 to TRBJ1-5; no clear D gene. This TCR was sampled from a girl aged 10 to 17 in good health and CMV-seropositive. CDR3 DNA: TGTGCCACCAGCAGAGACCCAAGGGTGGGGAGAGATCAGCCCCAGCATTTT. Amino acids: CATSRDPRVGRDQPQHF.